One and the same sample provided the 15 T cell receptor beta chains below, sequenced in a study of blood T cell repertoires in COVID-19. Clones were sequenced by immunoSEQ multiplex PCR, and TCRdb holds only the in-frame ones, with some missing. The profile covers roughly 200,000 clones, with roughly three quarters appearing a single time and 5.5% to 7% taken by the ten largest. The source material was peripheral blood. These receptors all stem from a woman aged 40 to 55 with COVID-19, enrolled during active disease.

There are a few counts of this clone. As DNA, the CDR3 is TGTGCCAGCAGTTACACGACAGGGTCCCAGCCCCAGCATTTT. Translation: CASSYTTGSQPQHF. V is TRBV6-2 or TRBV6-3 and J is TRBJ1-5; TRBD1 agrees at 7 bases. Germline V CDR1 and CDR2: MNHEY, SVGEGT. CDR3 size: 14 residues. V was pared by 2 bases and J by 7 bases, with 5 bases of the junction left unmatched.

The chain couples TRBV24-1 to TRBJ2-2; TRBD2 aligns across 11 bases. Trimming at V came to 3 bases and at J to 7 bases, leaving 6 bases not matched to a gene. The germline CDR1 and CDR2 sequences are KGHDR and SFDVKD. The CDR3 totals 16 residues. CDR3 DNA: TGTGCCACCAGTGATCCAACTAGCGGGGGCCACGGGGAGCTGTTTTTT. Its protein is CATSDPTSGGHGELFF.

This clone has just a few counts. The chain uses TRBV15 and TRBJ1-1, with D perhaps matching TRBD1 (5 bases). The CDR3 covers 15 residues. V was pared by 8 bases and J by 2 bases, with 18 bases between. Germline CDR1 reads LNHNV; CDR2 reads YYDKDF (reference sequence). This CDR3 reads CATCPGGGRNTEAFF. The CDR3 region has the DNA TGTGCCACCTGCCCCGGGGGGGGAAGAAACACTGAAGCTTTCTTT.

The J gene is TRBJ1-4, the V gene TRBV5-1, with TRBD1 as a possible D gene (6 bases). The germline V gene encodes CDR1 SGHRS and CDR2 YFSETQ. V gave up 0 bases and J gave up 0 bases, with 15 bases separating them. This CDR3 contains 18 residues. CDR3 residues: CASSLAGTQTATNEKLFF. CDR3 DNA: TGCGCCAGCAGCTTGGCGGGGACACAAACTGCAACTAATGAAAAACTGTTTTTT. Full variable domain (remainder filled in from reference TRBV5-1 and TRBJ1-4): KAGVTQTPRYLIKTRGQQVTLSCSPISGHRSVSWYQQTPGQGLQFLFEYFSETQRNKGNFPGRFSGRQFSNSRSEMNVSTLELGDSALYLCASSLAGTQTATNEKLFFGSGTQLSVL.

The V call is TRBV10-2, the J call TRBJ2-3; D is unresolved. There are 12 residues in the CDR3. The V gene lost 8 bases and the J gene lost 6 bases, with 12 bases spanning the gap. The germline CDR1 and CDR2 sequences are WSHSY and SAAADI. CDR3 sequence reads: CASAPGPDTQYF. The DNA of the CDR3 is TGCGCCAGCGCCCCAGGTCCGGATACGCAGTATTTT.

The chain recombines TRBV29-1 with TRBJ2-6, with D possibly TRBD2 on 5 matching bases. Trimming took 6 bases from V and 0 from J, leaving 6 bases between them. Germline CDR1 SQVTM, CDR2 ANQGSEA. CDR3 length equals 13 residues. The CDR3 region has the DNA TGCAGCGTCGGGGTCTCTGGGGCCAACGTCCTGACTTTC. It codes for CSVGVSGANVLTF. Based on the CDR3 plus reference TRBV29-1 and TRBJ2-6, the full variable domain is SAVISQKPSRDICQRGTSLTIQCQVDSQVTMMFWYRQQPGQSLTLIATANQGSEATYESGFVIDKFPISRPNLTFSTLTVSNMSPEDSSIYLCSVGVSGANVLTFGAGSRLTVL.

This sequence joins TRBV5-4 and TRBJ2-5, with 7 nucleotides matching TRBD1. The CDR3 sequence is 14 residues long. V shed 3 bases and J 4 bases; nucleotides not matched to a gene: 6. The germline V gene encodes CDR1 SGHNT and CDR2 YYREEE (reference sequence). The CDR3 bases are TGTGCCAGCAGCTCACCGACAGGGCCAGAGACCCAGTACTTC. Translating gives CASSSPTGPETQYF.

The rearrangement links TRBV18 to TRBJ1-4; 7 nucleotides align to TRBD1. The germline V gene has CDR1 KGHSH and CDR2 LQKENI. This CDR3 spans 15 amino acids. V gave up 5 bases and J gave up 3 bases; unmatched junction bases: 6. The CDR3 DNA reads as TGTGCCAGCTCAGTGACAGGGCAATCTAATGAAAAACTGTTTTTT. Its translation is CASSVTGQSNEKLFF.

The chain employs TRBV7-9 and TRBJ1-1; maybe TRBD1 (5 bases). With 7 bases removed from V and 3 bases from J, the gap between germline ends came to 21 bases. Germline assignment: CDR1 SEHNR and CDR2 FQNEAQ (reference sequence). The CDR3 is 16 residues long. CDR3 in amino acids: CASTLGGGGGDTEAFF. The CDR3 DNA is TGTGCCAGCACCCTCGGGGGTGGTGGTGGGGACACTGAAGCTTTCTTT.

V is TRBV7-8 and J is TRBJ2-7, with a possible D match to TRBD1 (6 bases). The V end lost 5 bases, the J end lost 7 bases, and 15 bases lay between the germline ends. The CDR3 runs to 13 residues. The V gene's germline CDR1 is SGHVS and CDR2 FQNEAQ. CDR3 sequence (DNA): TGTGCCAGCAGCCCTCTTCTCGGGACAGAGCAGTACTTC. Translating gives CASSPLLGTEQYF. Complete variable domain (other parts from reference TRBV7-8 and TRBJ2-7): GAGVSQSPRYKVAKRGQDVALRCDPISGHVSLFWYQQALGQGPEFLTYFQNEAQLDKSGLPSDRFFAERPEGSVSTLKIQRTQQEDSAVYLCASSPLLGTEQYFGPGTRLTVT.

The chain joins TRBV15 to TRBJ1-4, with D possibly being TRBD1 (6 bases). The CDR3 length is 14 residues. Trimming removed 3 bases at V and 6 bases at J, with 11 bases between. Looked up from germline, CDR1 is LNHNV and CDR2 is YYDKDF (reference sequence). The CDR3 here is CATSRRGGDEKLFF. CDR3 sequence (DNA): TGTGCCACCAGCAGGCGAGGGGGAGATGAAAAACTGTTTTTT.

The CDR3 DNA follows: TGTGCCAGCTCACACCCGGGACAGAAAACTGAGCAGTACTTC. This codes for CASSHPGQKTEQYF. The chain is built from TRBV18 and TRBJ2-7; TRBD1 aligns across 7 bases. V lost 4 bases to trimming and J lost 7 bases; unmatched junction nucleotides: 10. Germline values: CDR1 KGHSH, CDR2 LQKENI. The CDR3 loop spans 14 amino acids.

CDR3 amino acids: CASEMAAGGYTF. The CDR3 coding sequence is TGTGCCAGTGAGATGGCGGCGGGTGGCTACACCTTC. This chain uses TRBV19 with TRBJ1-2; no firm D call. Per germline, CDR1 LNHDA and CDR2 SQIVND (reference sequence). The CDR3 is 12 amino acids. Deletions cut 8 bases from V and 7 bases from J, with 14 bases between.

V is TRBV4-1 and J is TRBJ2-1, with 7 bases matching TRBD1. The germline CDR1 and CDR2 sequences are MGHRA and YSYEKL. The CDR3 consists of 18 residues. J was trimmed by 6 bases and V by 2 bases; bases with no gene match: 16. The DNA for the CDR3 is TGCGCCAGCAGCCAAAGGAGGCACACCGGGACAGAACTCAATGAGCAGTTCTTC. It specifies CASSQRRHTGTELNEQFF.

The chain is built from TRBV9 and TRBJ2-1, with 10 bases matching TRBD2. This CDR3 comprises 15 residues. In germline, CDR1 is SGDLS, CDR2 YYNGEE. The junction had 6 bases not matched to a gene; V was cut back by 1 base and J by 8 bases. The CDR3 DNA reads TGTGCCAGCAGCGTATTGGCTAGCGGGGGCGATGAGCAGTTCTTC. Residues: CASSVLASGGDEQFF. Full variable domain (remainder filled in from reference TRBV9 and TRBJ2-1): DSGVTQTPKHLITATGQRVTLRCSPRSGDLSVYWYQQSLDQGLQFLIQYYNGEERAKGNILERFSAQQFPDLHSELNLSSLELGDSALYFCASSVLASGGDEQFFGPGTRLTVL.